This T cell receptor beta chain was observed in a study of blood T cells in healthy people across ages. Study observations and caveats: When one million T cells were used, diversity estimates were thought to be underestimates.

At least 5 micrograms of total RNA were extracted per sample. The use of a sample-barcoded 5' primer and a J-beta primer mix characterized a second PCR of roughly 6 to 11 cycles. TCRdb reanalysed the 5' RACE reads using MiXCR and keeps one entry per CDR3 protein. The data show fewer than 2,000,000 distinct CDR3 sequences, roughly 32% seen once. Comment on this clonotype: Its antigen remains unknown.

The V segment lost 5 bases and the J segment 4 bases; nucleotides outside the gene matches: 6. This CDR3 contains 15 residues. CDR1 is MNHEY, CDR2 SVGEGT, per germline. The specimen was blood. The gene calls are TRBV6-2 or TRBV6-3 and TRBJ2-1, with 9 bases that match TRBD2. The clonotype comes from a woman between 25 and 40 years old in good health. The CDR3: CASSNSGGPYNEQFF. CDR3 in DNA: TGTGCCAGCAGTAATAGCGGGGGCCCGTACAATGAGCAGTTCTTC.